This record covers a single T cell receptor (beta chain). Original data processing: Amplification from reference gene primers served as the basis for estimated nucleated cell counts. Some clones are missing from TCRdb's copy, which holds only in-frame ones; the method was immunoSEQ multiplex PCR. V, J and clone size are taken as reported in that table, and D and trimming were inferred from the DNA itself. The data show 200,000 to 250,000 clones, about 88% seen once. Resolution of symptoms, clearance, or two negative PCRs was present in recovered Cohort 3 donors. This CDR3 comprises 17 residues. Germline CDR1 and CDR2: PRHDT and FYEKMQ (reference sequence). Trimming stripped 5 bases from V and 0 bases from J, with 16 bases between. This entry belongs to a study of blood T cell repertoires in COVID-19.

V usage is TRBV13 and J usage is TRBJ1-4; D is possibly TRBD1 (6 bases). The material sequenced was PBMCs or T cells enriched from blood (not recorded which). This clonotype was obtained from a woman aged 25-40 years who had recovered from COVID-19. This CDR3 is CASSPTGGLATNEKLFF. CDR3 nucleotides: TGTGCCAGCAGCCCCACGGGGGGGCTCGCAACTAATGAAAAACTGTTTTTT.